The T cell receptor (beta chain) described here comes from a study of blood T cell repertoires in COVID-19. Overall study context: Samples taken during acute and convalescent COVID-19 were collected in the United States, Italy and Spain. Nucleic acid was either cDNA or gDNA, and it came from T cells, B-cell-depleted T cells, or PBMCs.

Original processing methods: Estimation of nucleated cell counts relied on the amplification of reference gene primers. Sequencing was performed with immunoSEQ multiplex PCR; in TCRdb, only in-frame clones are kept and a portion is missing. From that table come the V and J calls and clone size; the DNA was used to work out D and trimming. This table has about 69,000 clones, approximately 85% appearing once. This clone was counted only a few times. J was trimmed by 2 bases and V by 11 bases; bases with no gene match: 4. The germline gives CDR1 KGHDR, CDR2 SFDVKD. This CDR3 region has 13 residues. The material sequenced was peripheral blood. The gene calls are TRBV24-1 and TRBJ1-5; 8 bases are shared with TRBD1. The receptor comes from a man at least 80 years old with acute or convalescent COVID-19. In nucleotides, the CDR3 is TGTGCCAGTCAGGGGGCTGGCAATCAGCCCCAGCATTTT. It specifies CASQGAGNQPQHF.